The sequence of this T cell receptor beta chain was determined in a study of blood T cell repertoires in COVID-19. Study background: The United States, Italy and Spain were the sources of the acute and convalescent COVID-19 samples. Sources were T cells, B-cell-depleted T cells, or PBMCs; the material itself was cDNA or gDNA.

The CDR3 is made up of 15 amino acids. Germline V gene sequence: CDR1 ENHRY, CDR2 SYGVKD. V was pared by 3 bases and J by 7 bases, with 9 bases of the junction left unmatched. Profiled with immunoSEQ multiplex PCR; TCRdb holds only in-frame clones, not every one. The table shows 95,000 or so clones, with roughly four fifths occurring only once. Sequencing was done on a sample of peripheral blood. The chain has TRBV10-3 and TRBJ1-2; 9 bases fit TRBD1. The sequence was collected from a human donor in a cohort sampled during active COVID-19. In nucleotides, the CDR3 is TGTGCCATCAGTGACCCCAGGGGACAGGGTTTTGGCTACACCTTC. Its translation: CAISDPRGQGFGYTF.